This record looks at one T cell receptor (beta chain) sequence and its context. Its antigen is as yet unknown. The data stem from a study of T-cell reconstitution after alpha-beta-depleted transplantation in children. Overall study results and limits: Hyperexpanded clones declined; after one year, newly produced T cells mostly supplied diversity.

The CDR3 consists of 17 residues. Looked up from germline, CDR1 is SEHNR and CDR2 is FQNEAQ (reference sequence). The germline V and J ends were trimmed by 1 base and 0 bases, with 13 bases remaining between them. Unique molecular identifiers were incorporated into the prepared TCRbeta library. TCRdb re-derived calls from the PCR reads in MiXCR, one entry per CDR3 protein. The data contain some 350,000 distinct CDR3 sequences, around 16% of them singletons. The sequence was collected from a male patient under 10 years old who had a stem cell transplant for acute lymphoblastic leukemia, so the T cells may come from the graft donor. Sequencing used PBMCs, mostly from graft donor cells, obtained 360 days after TCRalphabeta/CD19-depleted stem cell transplant. V and J are TRBV7-9 and TRBJ2-1; D is unclear. As DNA, the CDR3 is TGTGCCAGCAGCTTAGTGTCGATCCCTAGCTCCTACAATGAGCAGTTCTTC. As protein: CASSLVSIPSSYNEQFF.